This passage covers 20 T cell receptor beta chains from one sample sequenced in a study of shared clonotypes between healthy human individuals. Here immunoSEQ multiplex PCR was the method, and the copy in TCRdb shows in-frame clones only, minus some. This sample has roughly 2.4 million clones; more than 90% occur once, and the top ten carry over 0.1%. The sequenced sample was naive CD4+ T cells sorted from blood. Noted subset: CD45RA+ positively selected. These TCRs come from a man aged 18-30 years in good health.

The rearrangement joins TRBV9 to TRBJ2-4; the D gene is possibly TRBD2 (6 bases). Germline CDR1 SGDLS, CDR2 YYNGEE. V was shortened by 3 bases and J by 3 bases, with 19 bases between the two germline ends. The CDR3 has 17 residues. CDR3 nucleotides: TGTGCCAGCAGCGCTGATCCTGGGAGGATAGACAAAAACATTCAGTACTTC. This gives the protein CASSADPGRIDKNIQYF.

V usage is TRBV30 and J usage is TRBJ1-1; D is undetermined. The CDR3 runs to 12 residues. The germline V gene encodes CDR1 GTSNPN and CDR2 SVGIG (reference sequence). V was shortened by 1 base and J by 0 bases, with 3 bases between the two germline ends. CDR3: CAWSELNTEAFF. The CDR3 nucleotides read TGTGCCTGGAGTGAGTTGAACACTGAAGCTTTCTTT.

This sequence joins TRBV30 and TRBJ2-2; D assignment may be TRBD1 or TRBD2 (6 bases each). Germline CDR1 GTSNPN, CDR2 SVGIG (reference sequence). The CDR3 covers 12 residues. V was trimmed by 1 base and J by 9 bases, leaving 9 bases between them. This CDR3 reads CAWSGGARELFF. The CDR3, as DNA: TGTGCCTGGAGTGGGGGGGCGCGGGAGCTGTTTTTT.

The chain employs TRBV6-5 and TRBJ2-7; 8 nucleotides line up with TRBD1. Germline CDR1 and CDR2: MNHEY and SVGAGI. The CDR3 length is 14 residues. Trimming cost V 6 bases and J 1 base; bases outside gene matches: 5. For the CDR3, the DNA is TGTGCCAGCAGCCAAGACAGGGGTTCCTACGAGCAGTACTTC. Protein sequence: CASSQDRGSYEQYF.

The V call is TRBV28, the J call TRBJ1-5; TRBD1 might be the D (6 bases). The germline V gene has CDR1 MDHEN and CDR2 SYDVKM. The CDR3 contains 13 residues. V dropped 6 bases and J dropped 2 bases, with 8 bases sitting between them. CDR3 DNA sequence: TGTGCCAGCAGACAGGGAGGCAATCAGCCCCAGCATTTT. This codes for CASRQGGNQPQHF. The whole variable domain, remainder taken from reference TRBV28 and TRBJ1-5, is DVKVTQSSRYLVKRTGEKVFLECVQDMDHENMFWYRQDPGLGLRLIYFSYDVKMKEKGDIPEGYSVSREKKERFSLILESASTNQTSMYLCASRQGGNQPQHFGDGTRLSIL.

The gene calls are TRBV5-4 and TRBJ2-1; 9 positions agree with TRBD2. The CDR3 totals 16 residues. V gave up 4 bases and J gave up 0 bases; unmatched junction bases: 5. Germline values: CDR1 SGHNT, CDR2 YYREEE (reference sequence). The CDR3 loop is CASSRTSALSYNEQFF. The CDR3 nucleotides are TGTGCCAGCAGCAGGACTAGCGCTCTCTCCTACAATGAGCAGTTCTTC.

This clone was found once. J is TRBJ2-7 and V is TRBV9; the D call may be TRBD1 or TRBD2 (5 bases each). The CDR3 sequence is 14 residues long. Trimming cost V 0 bases and J 3 bases, with 10 bases left between them. Germline CDR1 SGDLS, CDR2 YYNGEE. The CDR3 bases are TGTGCCAGCAGCGTAGACGGGGCTATCTACGAGCAGTACTTC. Encoded protein: CASSVDGAIYEQYF.

The rearrangement uses TRBV27 and TRBJ2-7; weak D call: TRBD1 (5 bases). V was trimmed by 7 bases and J by 4 bases, leaving 17 bases between them. CDR1 and CDR2 from the germline V gene are MNHEY and SMNVEV (reference sequence). The CDR3 runs 14 residues. CDR3 coding DNA: TGTGCCAGCATGAGTGCAGGGTCATTATACGAGCAGTACTTC. It specifies CASMSAGSLYEQYF.

V and J are TRBV30 and TRBJ1-3; possibly TRBD1 for D (5 bases). Trimming shortened V by 5 bases and J by 4 bases, and 15 bases separated the two germline ends. Looked up from germline, CDR1 is GTSNPN and CDR2 is SVGIG (reference sequence). This CDR3 comprises 14 residues. For the CDR3, the DNA is TGTGCCTGGGGGGCAGGAACAGCCGGAAACACCATATATTTT. This encodes CAWGAGTAGNTIYF.

The J gene is TRBJ2-2, the V gene TRBV5-6; TRBD1 matches at 7 bases. Trimming cost V 4 bases and J 6 bases; bases outside gene matches: 6. The CDR3 has 14 amino acids. Germline CDR1 and CDR2: SGHDT and YYEEEE. CDR3 protein: CASSVDREAGELFF. DNA for the CDR3: TGTGCCAGCAGCGTCGACAGGGAAGCCGGGGAGCTGTTTTTT.

The chain recombines TRBV14 with TRBJ1-1, with D maybe TRBD1 (6 bases). Germline V CDR1 and CDR2: SGHDN, FVKESK. This CDR3 has 13 amino acids. The V end was cut by 4 bases, the J end by 3 bases, with 9 bases between. The CDR3: CASSLQGYTEAFF. The CDR3 region has the DNA TGTGCCAGCAGCCTACAGGGCTACACTGAAGCTTTCTTT.

The chain is built from TRBV27 and TRBJ1-1; D is unresolved. Germline loops: CDR1 MNHEY, CDR2 SMNVEV (reference sequence). The CDR3 is made up of 14 amino acids. V lost 2 bases, J lost 7 bases, and 14 bases lay in between. The DNA of the CDR3 is TGTGCCAGCAGTTTAAGGCAGGAGAGGGATGAAGCTTTCTTT. It translates to CASSLRQERDEAFF.

This clone came up once. V and J are TRBV10-1 and TRBJ2-2; 8 nucleotides agree with TRBD1. The CDR3 sequence is 15 residues long. Trimming cost V 7 bases and J 5 bases; bases outside gene matches: 9. Germline loops: CDR1 WNHNN, CDR2 SYGVQD (reference sequence). CDR3 in amino acids: CASTPGTGRTGELFF. The CDR3 nucleotides are TGCGCCAGCACCCCCGGGACAGGTCGAACCGGGGAGCTGTTTTTT.

The rearrangement links TRBV28 to TRBJ1-2; no firm D call. The CDR3 totals 11 residues. CDR1 is MDHEN, CDR2 SYDVKM, per germline. V lost 5 bases and J 4 bases, leaving 5 bases between the germline ends. Here the CDR3 reads CASSIGYGYTF. Here the CDR3 DNA reads TGTGCCAGCAGTATCGGCTATGGCTACACCTTC.

The rearrangement links TRBV6-1 to TRBJ1-1; no clear D. CDR3 length: 13 amino acids. Trimming took 4 bases from V and 3 from J, leaving 9 bases between them. In germline, CDR1 is MNHNS, CDR2 SASEGT. The CDR3 protein is CASSVTRYTEAFF. CDR3 nucleotides: TGTGCCAGCAGTGTAACTAGGTACACTGAAGCTTTCTTT.

In its sample, this clone was seen once. J is TRBJ1-5 and V is TRBV28, with TRBD1 identical over 10 bases. Germline V gives CDR1 MDHEN, CDR2 SYDVKM. V lost 5 bases, J lost 1 base, and 8 bases stayed unmatched. The CDR3 covers 17 residues. The CDR3 coding sequence is TGTGCCAGCAGTCCCTGGGACAGGGGAGTGAGCAATCAGCCCCAGCATTTT. Translation: CASSPWDRGVSNQPQHF.

As for this clone: Other DNA sequences in the same sample also yield this CDR3. The rearrangement links TRBV2 to TRBJ1-2; D is ambiguous. Germline values: CDR1 SNHLY, CDR2 FYNNEI. The CDR3 length is 12 residues. V was cut by 6 bases and J by 2 bases, with 7 bases left in between. The chain's CDR3 is CASRTDNYGYTF. CDR3 DNA sequence: TGTGCCAGCAGAACTGACAACTATGGCTACACCTTC. The full variable domain, completed using reference TRBV2 and TRBJ1-2, is EPEVTQTPSHQVTQMGQEVILRCVPISNHLYFYWYRQILGQKVEFLVSFYNNEISEKSEIFDDQFSVERPDGSNFTLKIRSTKLEDSAMYFCASRTDNYGYTFGSGTRLTVV.

V gene TRBV5-4 combines with J gene TRBJ2-3, with D tentatively TRBD2 (5 bases). Trimming stripped 4 bases from V and 11 bases from J, with 11 bases between. The CDR3 runs to 11 residues. CDR1 is SGHNT, CDR2 YYREEE, per germline (reference sequence). Written as DNA, the CDR3 is TGTGCCAGCAGCGTGTCGGACTTGCAGTATTTT. Its translation is CASSVSDLQYF.

A word on this clone: The junction departs from germline at one end; a sequencing error may be responsible. The genes are TRBV7-7 and TRBJ2-2, with 8 bases that match TRBD1. The germline V gene has CDR1 SSHAT and CDR2 FNYEAQ (reference sequence). The CDR3 length is 17 residues. CDR3 sequence reads: CASSFGRGTGNTGELFF. As DNA, the CDR3 is TGTGCTAGCAGCTTCGGAAGAGGGACAGGGAACACCGGGGAGCTGTTTTTT.

This clone was observed a single time. V usage is TRBV5-6 and J usage is TRBJ1-3; D might be TRBD1 (5 bases). This CDR3 has 15 residues. Trimming pared 6 bases from V and 0 bases from J, leaving 13 bases between. The germline V gene encodes CDR1 SGHDT and CDR2 YYEEEE. CDR3 in DNA: TGTGCCAGCAACGATGTCGGGGGCTCTGGAAACACCATATATTTT. It is translated as CASNDVGGSGNTIYF.